A selection of T cell receptor beta chains follows, all from one sample in a study of radiation and T cells in renal cell carcinoma. Profiled with immunoSEQ multiplex PCR; TCRdb holds only in-frame clones, not every one. The sample records around 180,000 clones, around 89% being singletons. Sequenced material: blood, taken from a patient whose treatment included radiotherapy and nephrectomy. All receptors derive from a woman aged 45-65 years with renal cell carcinoma. Each CDR3 is given with its conserved first and last residue. The D gene is left open where the match is weak. Size values are once, few and many counts, or a class for expanded clones, and some rows have none.

DNA,CDR3,V,J,D,size
TGTGCCAGCAGCCTCCAACTCGGAGGGGGGGAGACCCAGTACTTC,CASSLQLGGGETQYF,TRBV14,TRBJ2-5,.,.
TGTGCCAGCAGGGACATAACTAGCACAGATACGCAGTATTTT,CASRDITSTDTQYF,TRBV7-6,TRBJ2-3,.,.
TGTGCCAGCAAGGGTTTGGACCATTCCCAGCATTTT,CASKGLDHSQHF,TRBV2,TRBJ1-5,.,few
TGTGCCAGCAGTGAATCTAGGACAGATAATAACAAGCAGTTCTTC,CASSESRTDNNKQFF,TRBV2,TRBJ2-1,.,.
TGTGCCTGGAGTGGGGGGGCTCTACGAGATACGCAGTATTTT,CAWSGGALRDTQYF,TRBV30,TRBJ2-3,.,.
TGTGCCACCAACTCTGGGGCCAACGTCCTGACTTTC,CATNSGANVLTF,TRBV19,TRBJ2-6,.,.
TGTGCCAGTACTAATCGGGACCGCAGGGCTGAAGCTTTCTTT,CASTNRDRRAEAFF,TRBV19,TRBJ1-1,.,.
TGTGCCAGCAGTGAATTTACGTCAGGGGGCTCACCCCTCCACTTT,CASSEFTSGGSPLHF,TRBV25-1,TRBJ1-6,TRBD1,.
TGTGCCAGCAGCCAAGAGGCCCAGCAACTCTCCTACGAGCAGTACTTC,CASSQEAQQLSYEQYF,TRBV4-2,TRBJ2-7,.,.
TGTGCCAGCAGCCCCCGACTAGCGGGGGGGTTTGAGACCCAGTACTTC,CASSPRLAGGFETQYF,TRBV14,TRBJ2-5,TRBD2,.
TGTGCCAGCAGTCCTCGGGGGGAAACTAATGAAAAACTGTTTTTT,CASSPRGETNEKLFF,TRBV7-9,TRBJ1-4,.,.
TGTGCCAGCAGTCCCAGGTCAGATACGCAGTATTTT,CASSPRSDTQYF,TRBV6-1,TRBJ2-3,.,.
TGTGCCAGCAGCTTGGGTGGACAGAAGGCTTTCTTT,CASSLGGQKAFF,TRBV5-6,TRBJ1-1,.,few
TGTGCCAGCAGCTTGGGTGGCAGGGGAGGCGGTCAGCCCCAGCATTTT,CASSLGGRGGGQPQHF,TRBV5-6,TRBJ1-5,.,.
TGTGCCAGCAGCTTCGACAGGGACTATGGCTACACCTTC,CASSFDRDYGYTF,TRBV5-4,TRBJ1-2,TRBD1,.